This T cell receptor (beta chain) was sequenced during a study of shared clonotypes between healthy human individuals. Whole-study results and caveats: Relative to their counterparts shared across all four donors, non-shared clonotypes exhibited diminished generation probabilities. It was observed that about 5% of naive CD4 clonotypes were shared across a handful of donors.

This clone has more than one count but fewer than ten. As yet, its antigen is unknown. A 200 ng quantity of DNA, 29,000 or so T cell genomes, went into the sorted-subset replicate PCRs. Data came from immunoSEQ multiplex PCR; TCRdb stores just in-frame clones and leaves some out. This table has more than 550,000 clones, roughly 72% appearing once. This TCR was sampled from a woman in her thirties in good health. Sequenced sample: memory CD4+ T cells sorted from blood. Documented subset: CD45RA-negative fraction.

The CDR3 DNA sequence: TGCGCCAGCAGCCAAGATTTTATACCGGTTTACTACGAGCAGTACTTC. Protein product: CASSQDFIPVYYEQYF. The chain combines TRBV4-1 with TRBJ2-7; D remains unclear. V shed 0 bases and J shed 3 bases, with 15 bases lying between them. This CDR3 is built from 16 residues. In germline, CDR1 is MGHRA, CDR2 YSYEKL.